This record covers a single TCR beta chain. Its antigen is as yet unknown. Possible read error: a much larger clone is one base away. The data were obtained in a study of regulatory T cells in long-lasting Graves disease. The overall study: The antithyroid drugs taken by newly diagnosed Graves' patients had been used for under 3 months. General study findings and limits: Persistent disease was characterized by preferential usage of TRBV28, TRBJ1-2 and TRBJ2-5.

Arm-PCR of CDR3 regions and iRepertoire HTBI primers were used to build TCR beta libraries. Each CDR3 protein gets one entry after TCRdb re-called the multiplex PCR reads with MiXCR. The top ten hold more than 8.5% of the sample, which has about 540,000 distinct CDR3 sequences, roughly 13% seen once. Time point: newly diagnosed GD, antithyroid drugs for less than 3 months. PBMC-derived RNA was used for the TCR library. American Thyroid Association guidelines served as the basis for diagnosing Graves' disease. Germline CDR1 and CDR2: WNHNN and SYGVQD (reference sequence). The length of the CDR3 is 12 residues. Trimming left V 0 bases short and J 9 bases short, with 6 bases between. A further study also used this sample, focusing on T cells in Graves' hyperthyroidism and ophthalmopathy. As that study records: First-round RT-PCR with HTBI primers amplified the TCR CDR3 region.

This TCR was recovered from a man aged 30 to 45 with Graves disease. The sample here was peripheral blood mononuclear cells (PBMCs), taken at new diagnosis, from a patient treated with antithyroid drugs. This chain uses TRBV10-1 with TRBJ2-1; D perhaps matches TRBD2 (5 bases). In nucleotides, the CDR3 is TGCGCCAGCAGTGAGTCGAGCGGTGAGCAGTTCTTC. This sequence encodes CASSESSGEQFF.